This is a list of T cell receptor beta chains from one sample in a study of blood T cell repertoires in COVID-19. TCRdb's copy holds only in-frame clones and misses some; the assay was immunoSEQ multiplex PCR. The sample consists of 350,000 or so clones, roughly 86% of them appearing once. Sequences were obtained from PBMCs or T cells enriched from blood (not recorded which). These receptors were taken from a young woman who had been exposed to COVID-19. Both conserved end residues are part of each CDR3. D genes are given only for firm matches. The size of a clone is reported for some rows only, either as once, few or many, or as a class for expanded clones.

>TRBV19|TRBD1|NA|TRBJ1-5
TGTGCCAGTAGTATTCGAGGGACAGGAATCCATAGCAATCAGCCCCAGCATTTT
CASSIRGTGIHSNQPQHF
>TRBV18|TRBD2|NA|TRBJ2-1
TGTGCCAGCTCACGGGGACTAGCGGGATACAATGAGCAGTTCTTC
CASSRGLAGYNEQFF
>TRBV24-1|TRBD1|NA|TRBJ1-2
TGTGCCACCAGGCCGACAGGGGGTAACTATGGCTACACCTTC
CATRPTGGNYGYTF
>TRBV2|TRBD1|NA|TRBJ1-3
TGTGCCAGCATCGCAGGGGGCTGGTCTGGAAACACCATATATTTT
CASIAGGWSGNTIYF
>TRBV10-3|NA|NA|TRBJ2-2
TGTGCCATCAGTGAGTCGTACGGGGAGCTGTTTTTT
CAISESYGELFF
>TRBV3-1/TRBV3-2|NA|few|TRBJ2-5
TGTGCCAGCACCTTGCGCCCAGGGGTTCAAGAGACCCAGTACTTC
CASTLRPGVQETQYF
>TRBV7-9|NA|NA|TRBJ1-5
TGTGCCAGCAGCTTAAGCGGCAATCAGCCCCAGCATTTT
CASSLSGNQPQHF
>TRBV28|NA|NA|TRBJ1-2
TGTGCCAGCATAGGGACTCCTCCTGGCTACACCTTC
CASIGTPPGYTF
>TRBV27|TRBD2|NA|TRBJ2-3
TGTGCCAGCAGTCCCAACTCTAGCGGTGGAGATACGCAGTATTTT
CASSPNSSGGDTQYF
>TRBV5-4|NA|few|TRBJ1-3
TGTGCCAGCAGCTTGGGAGGGAGTGCTGGAAACACCATATATTTT
CASSLGGSAGNTIYF